The 5 T cell receptor beta chains below come from one sample, sequenced in a study of blood T cells in healthy people across ages. The authors ran a second PCR of about 6 to 11 cycles using a sample-barcoded 5' primer and a J-beta primer mix. TCRdb reanalysed the 5' RACE reads using MiXCR and keeps one entry per CDR3 protein. The repertoire consists of about 2 million distinct CDR3 sequences, with around 48% occurring once and the leading ten covering around 2.1%. Sample: blood. These receptors were obtained from a middle-aged woman in good health.

V usage is TRBV20-1 and J usage is TRBJ2-3; D not resolved. The CDR3 is 14 amino acids. Germline CDR1 is DFQATT and CDR2 is SNEGSKA (reference sequence). V was shortened by 6 bases and J by 6 bases, with 19 bases between the two germline ends. The DNA of the CDR3 is TGCAGTGCCAGCCTGGGTCTCGGTCCCGATACGCAGTATTTT. Its translation is CSASLGLGPDTQYF.

This chain uses TRBV6-2 or TRBV6-3 with TRBJ2-1, with 8 positions matching TRBD2. The CDR3 contains 15 residues. V shed 8 bases, J shed 6 bases, and the junction held 12 bases outside the gene matches. Germline loops: CDR1 MNHEY, CDR2 SVGEGT. CDR3 in amino acids: CASQPGTRYSNEQFF. CDR3 nucleotide sequence: TGTGCCAGCCAACCCGGGACTAGGTATAGCAATGAGCAGTTCTTC.

The chain couples TRBV7-2 to TRBJ2-5; no clear D. The germline CDR1 and CDR2 sequences are SGHTA and FQGNSA. The CDR3 sequence is 15 residues long. The V and J ends lost 4 bases and 1 base respectively, with 13 bases between them. As DNA, the CDR3 is TGTGCCAGCAGCTCATGGGCTAGTACCCAAGAGACCCAGTACTTC. It codes for CASSSWASTQETQYF.

The chain recombines TRBV6-6 with TRBJ2-7; no reliable D call. V was cut by 2 bases and J by 3 bases, with 17 bases left in between. Germline V gives CDR1 MNHNY, CDR2 SVGAGI (reference sequence). The CDR3 runs 16 residues. For the CDR3, the DNA is TGTGCCAGCAGTTACACTGAAGCCAACTACTACTACGAGCAGTACTTC. Protein: CASSYTEANYYYEQYF.

In this sample, this clonotype turned up a few times. The chain is built from TRBV12-3 or TRBV12-4 and TRBJ1-2; D ambiguous. This CDR3 is 13 amino acids long. Trimming pared 8 bases from V and 2 bases from J, leaving 12 bases between. CDR3 DNA sequence: TGTGCCAGCGCCCCCTCCAGAAACTATGGCTACACCTTC. Translated: CASAPSRNYGYTF.